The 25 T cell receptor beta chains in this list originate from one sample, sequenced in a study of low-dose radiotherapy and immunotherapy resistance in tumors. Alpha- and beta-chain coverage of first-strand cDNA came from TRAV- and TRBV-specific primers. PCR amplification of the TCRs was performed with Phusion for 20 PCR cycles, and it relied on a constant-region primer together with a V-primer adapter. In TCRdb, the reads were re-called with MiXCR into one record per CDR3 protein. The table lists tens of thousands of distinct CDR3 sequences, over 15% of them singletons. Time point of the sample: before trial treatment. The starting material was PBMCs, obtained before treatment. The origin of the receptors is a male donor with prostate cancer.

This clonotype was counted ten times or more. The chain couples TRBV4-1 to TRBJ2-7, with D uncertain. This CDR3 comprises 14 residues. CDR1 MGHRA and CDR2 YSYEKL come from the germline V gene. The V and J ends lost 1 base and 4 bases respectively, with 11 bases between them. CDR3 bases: TGCGCCAGCAGCCAAGGGGAAGGATCTTACGAGCAGTACTTC. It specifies CASSQGEGSYEQYF.

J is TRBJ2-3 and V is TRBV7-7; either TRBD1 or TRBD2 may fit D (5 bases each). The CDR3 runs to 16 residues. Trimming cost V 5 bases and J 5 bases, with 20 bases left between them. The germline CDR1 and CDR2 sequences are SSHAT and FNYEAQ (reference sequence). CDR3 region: CASSESPSADIDTQYF. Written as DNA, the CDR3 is TGTGCCAGCAGCGAAAGCCCCTCAGCGGACATAGATACGCAGTATTTT.

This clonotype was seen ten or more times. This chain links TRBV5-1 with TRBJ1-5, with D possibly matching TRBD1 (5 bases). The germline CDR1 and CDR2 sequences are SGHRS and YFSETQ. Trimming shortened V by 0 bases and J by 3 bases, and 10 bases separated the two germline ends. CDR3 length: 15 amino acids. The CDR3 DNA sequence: TGCGCCAGCAGCTTGGGTCTGGGACCCAATCAGCCCCAGCATTTT. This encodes CASSLGLGPNQPQHF.

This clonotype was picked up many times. Written as DNA, the CDR3 is TGTGCCAGCAGCCACGCCCGGGACAGCAAAAACATTCAGTACTTC. Protein product: CASSHARDSKNIQYF. The V call is TRBV3-1, the J call TRBJ2-4, with 7 bases lining up with TRBD1. Germline assignment: CDR1 LGHDT and CDR2 YNNKEL (reference sequence). The V gene end was trimmed by 3 bases and the J gene end by 3 bases; junction bases not matched to a gene: 5. CDR3 length equals 15 residues.

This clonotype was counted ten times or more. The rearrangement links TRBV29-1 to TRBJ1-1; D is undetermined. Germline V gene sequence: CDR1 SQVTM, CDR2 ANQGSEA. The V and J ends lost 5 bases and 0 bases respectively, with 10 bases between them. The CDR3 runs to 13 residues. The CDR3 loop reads CSVLNRMNTEAFF. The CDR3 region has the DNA TGCAGCGTTCTCAATCGGATGAACACTGAAGCTTTCTTT.

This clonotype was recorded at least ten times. The CDR3 reads CASSPGTENEKLFF. The CDR3 nucleotides read TGTGCCAGCTCGCCCGGGACCGAGAATGAAAAACTGTTTTTT. The chain is built from TRBV18 and TRBJ1-4; weak D call: TRBD1 (5 bases). The CDR3 spans 14 residues. CDR1 and CDR2 from the germline V gene are KGHSH and LQKENI. Trimming removed 6 bases at V and 5 bases at J, with 13 bases between.

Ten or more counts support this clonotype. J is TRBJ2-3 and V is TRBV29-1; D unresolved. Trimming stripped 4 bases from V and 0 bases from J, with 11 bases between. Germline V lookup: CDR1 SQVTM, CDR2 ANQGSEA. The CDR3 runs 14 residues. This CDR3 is CSVVVQTSTDTQYF. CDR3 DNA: TGCAGCGTTGTAGTTCAGACTAGCACAGATACGCAGTATTTT.

In nucleotides, the CDR3 is TGTGCCTCCCCTACCCGGGGGCGCGGGAACACAGATACGCAGTATTTT. The encoded protein is CASPTRGRGNTDTQYF. The J gene is TRBJ2-3, the V gene TRBV30; D may be TRBD1 or TRBD2 (6 bases each). Germline V lookup: CDR1 GTSNPN, CDR2 SVGIG (reference sequence). There are 16 residues in the CDR3. Trimming removed 7 bases at V and 2 bases at J, with 22 bases between.

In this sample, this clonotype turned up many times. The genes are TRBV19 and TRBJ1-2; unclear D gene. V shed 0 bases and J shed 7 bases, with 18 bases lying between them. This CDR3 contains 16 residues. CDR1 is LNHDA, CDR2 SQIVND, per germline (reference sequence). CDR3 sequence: CASSIDQTRRRGGYTF. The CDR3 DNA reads TGTGCCAGTAGTATAGATCAGACAAGGCGACGTGGTGGCTACACCTTC.

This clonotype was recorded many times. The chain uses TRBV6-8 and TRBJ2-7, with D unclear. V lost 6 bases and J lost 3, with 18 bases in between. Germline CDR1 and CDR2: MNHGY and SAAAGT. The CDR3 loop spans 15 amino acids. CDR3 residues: CASRKDPSVSYEQYF. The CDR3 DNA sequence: TGTGCCAGCAGAAAGGACCCGTCGGTAAGCTACGAGCAGTACTTC.

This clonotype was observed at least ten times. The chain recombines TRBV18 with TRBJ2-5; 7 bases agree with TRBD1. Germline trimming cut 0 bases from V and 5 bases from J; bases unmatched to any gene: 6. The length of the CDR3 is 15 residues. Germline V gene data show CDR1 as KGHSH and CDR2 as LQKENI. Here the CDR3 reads CASSPPSTGPETQYF. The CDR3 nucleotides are TGTGCCAGCTCACCACCTTCGACAGGGCCGGAGACCCAGTACTTC.

The CDR3 spells CASTLAGGANVLTF. In nucleotides, the CDR3 is TGTGCCAGCACCCTAGCCGGGGGGGCCAACGTCCTGACTTTC. The chain carries TRBV12-3 or TRBV12-4 and TRBJ2-6; maybe TRBD2 (5 bases). The CDR3 extends over 14 amino acids. Trimming took off 7 bases at V and 4 bases at J, with 11 bases between the two ends.

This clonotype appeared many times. The CDR3 sequence is CASSPQSMTVGGYYEQYF. The CDR3 nucleotides read TGTGCCAGCAGCCCTCAAAGTATGACCGTTGGGGGGTACTACGAGCAGTACTTC. The J gene is TRBJ2-7, the V gene TRBV7-2; D is perhaps TRBD2 (6 bases). V was clipped by 5 bases and J by 3 bases, with 26 bases between them. CDR3 size: 18 residues. Germline values: CDR1 SGHTA, CDR2 FQGNSA.

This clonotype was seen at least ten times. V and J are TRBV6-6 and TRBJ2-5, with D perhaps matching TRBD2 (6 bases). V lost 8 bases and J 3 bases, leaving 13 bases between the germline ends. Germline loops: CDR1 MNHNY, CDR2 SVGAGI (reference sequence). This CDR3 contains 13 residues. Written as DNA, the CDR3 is TGTGCCAGCGGCCGGGAGAGGGAAGAGACCCAGTACTTC. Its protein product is CASGREREETQYF.

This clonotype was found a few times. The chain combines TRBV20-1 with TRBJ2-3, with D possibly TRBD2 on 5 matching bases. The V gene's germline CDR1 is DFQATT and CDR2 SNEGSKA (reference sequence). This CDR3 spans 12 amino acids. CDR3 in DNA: TGCAGCCGGGATGGGCTTGCAGATACGCAGTATTTT. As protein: CSRDGLADTQYF.

CDR3 in amino acids: CASSFLDRDVYNEQFF. CDR3 nucleotides: TGTGCCAGCAGCTTCCTGGACAGGGACGTTTACAATGAGCAGTTCTTC. The J gene is TRBJ2-1, the V gene TRBV13; 8 bases line up with TRBD1. Germline V gives CDR1 PRHDT, CDR2 FYEKMQ (reference sequence). The V and J ends lost 3 bases and 4 bases, in that order; junction bases with no gene match: 8. The CDR3 runs to 16 residues.

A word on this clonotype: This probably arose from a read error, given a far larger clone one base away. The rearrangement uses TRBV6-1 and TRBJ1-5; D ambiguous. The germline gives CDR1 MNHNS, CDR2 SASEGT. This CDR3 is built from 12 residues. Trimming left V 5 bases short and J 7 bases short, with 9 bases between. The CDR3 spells CASSYLEQPQHF. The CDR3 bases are TGTGCCAGCAGTTACCTTGAACAGCCCCAGCATTTT.

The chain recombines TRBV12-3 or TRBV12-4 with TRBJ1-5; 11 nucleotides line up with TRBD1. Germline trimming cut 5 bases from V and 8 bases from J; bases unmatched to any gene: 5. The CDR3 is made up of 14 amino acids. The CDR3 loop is CASSPGQGVKPQHF. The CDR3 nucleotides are TGTGCCAGCAGTCCGGGACAGGGGGTGAAGCCCCAGCATTTT.

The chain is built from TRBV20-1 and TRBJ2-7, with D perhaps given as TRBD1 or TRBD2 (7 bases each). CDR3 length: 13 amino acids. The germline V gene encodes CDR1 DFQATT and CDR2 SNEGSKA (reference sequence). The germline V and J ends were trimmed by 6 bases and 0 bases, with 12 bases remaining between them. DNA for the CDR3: TGCAGTGCGGGGGAGGGGGCCTCCTACGAGCAGTACTTC. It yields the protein CSAGEGASYEQYF.

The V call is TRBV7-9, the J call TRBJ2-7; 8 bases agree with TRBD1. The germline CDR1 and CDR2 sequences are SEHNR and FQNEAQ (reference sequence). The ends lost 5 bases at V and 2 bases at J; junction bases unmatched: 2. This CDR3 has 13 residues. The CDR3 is CASSQQGAYEQYF. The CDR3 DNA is TGTGCCAGCAGCCAACAGGGGGCCTACGAGCAGTACTTC. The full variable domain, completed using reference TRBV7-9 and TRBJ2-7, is DTGVSQNPRHKITKRGQNVTFRCDPISEHNRLYWYRQTLGQGPEFLTYFQNEAQLEKSRLLSDRFSAERPKGSFSTLEIQRTEQGDSAMYLCASSQQGAYEQYFGPGTRLTVT.

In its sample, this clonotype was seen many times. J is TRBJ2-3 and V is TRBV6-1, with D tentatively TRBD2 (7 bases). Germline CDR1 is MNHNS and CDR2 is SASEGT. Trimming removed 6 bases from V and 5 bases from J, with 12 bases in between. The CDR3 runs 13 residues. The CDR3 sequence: CASRGASGDTQYF. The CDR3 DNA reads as TGTGCCAGCAGGGGGGCTAGCGGAGATACGCAGTATTTT.

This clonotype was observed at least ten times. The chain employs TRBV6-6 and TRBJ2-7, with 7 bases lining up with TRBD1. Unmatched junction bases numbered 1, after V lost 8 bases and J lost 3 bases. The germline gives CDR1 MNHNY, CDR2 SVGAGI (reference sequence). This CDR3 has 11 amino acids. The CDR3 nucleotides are TGTGCCAGCGCAGGGGGCTACGAGCAGTACTTC. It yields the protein CASAGGYEQYF.

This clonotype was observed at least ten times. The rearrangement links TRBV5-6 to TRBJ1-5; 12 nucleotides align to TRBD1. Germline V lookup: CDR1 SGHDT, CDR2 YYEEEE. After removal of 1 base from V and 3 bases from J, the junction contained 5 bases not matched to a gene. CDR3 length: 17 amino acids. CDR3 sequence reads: CASSLTGTGGFNQPQHF. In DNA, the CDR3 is TGTGCCAGCAGCTTGACCGGGACAGGGGGCTTCAATCAGCCCCAGCATTTT. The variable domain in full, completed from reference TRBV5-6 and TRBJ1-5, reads DAGVTQSPTHLIKTRGQQVTLRCSPKSGHDTVSWYQQALGQGPQFIFQYYEEEERQRGNFPDRFSGHQFPNYSSELNVNALLLGDSALYLCASSLTGTGGFNQPQHFGDGTRLSIL.

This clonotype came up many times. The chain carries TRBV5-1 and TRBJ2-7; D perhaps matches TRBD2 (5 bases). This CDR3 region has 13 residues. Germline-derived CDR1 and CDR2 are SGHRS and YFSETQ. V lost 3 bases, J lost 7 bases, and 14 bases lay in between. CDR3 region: CASSSEGKREQYF. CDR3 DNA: TGCGCCAGCAGCTCAGAAGGGAAGCGGGAGCAGTACTTC. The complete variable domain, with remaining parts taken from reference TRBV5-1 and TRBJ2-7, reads KAGVTQTPRYLIKTRGQQVTLSCSPISGHRSVSWYQQTPGQGLQFLFEYFSETQRNKGNFPGRFSGRQFSNSRSEMNVSTLELGDSALYLCASSSEGKREQYFGPGTRLTVT.

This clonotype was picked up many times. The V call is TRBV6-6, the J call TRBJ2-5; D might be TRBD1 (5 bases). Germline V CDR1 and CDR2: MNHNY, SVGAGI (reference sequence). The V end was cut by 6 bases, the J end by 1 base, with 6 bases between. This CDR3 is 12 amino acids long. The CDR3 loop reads CASRQVQETQYF. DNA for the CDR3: TGTGCCAGCAGACAGGTCCAAGAGACCCAGTACTTC.